Below are 6 T cell receptor beta chains sequenced from a single sample in a study of shared clonotypes between healthy human individuals. The data were produced by immunoSEQ multiplex PCR, yet TCRdb's version contains in-frame clones alone and is incomplete. The table shows 2 million to 3 million clones, with under 95% occurring only once. The sequencing sample was made of naive CD4+ T cells from PBMCs. Subset: CD45RA+ positively selected. The receptors originated from a man aged 18 to 30 in good health. Some clones in this sample may be carry-over from other donors' samples.

Of note for this clone: A junction boundary mismatches the germline segment, possibly from a read error. The chain combines TRBV11-1 with TRBJ1-6; D is unresolved. CDR3 length: 15 residues. Germline V gene sequence: CDR1 SGHAT, CDR2 FQDESV (reference sequence). CDR3 nucleotides: TGTGCCAGCAGCCTAGCTGGCTCCTATAATTCACCCCTCCACTTT. Translating it yields CASSLAGSYNSPLHF. The full variable domain, in which reference TRBV11-1 and TRBJ1-6 provide the parts outside the CDR3, is EAEVAQSPRYKITEKSQAVAFWCDPISGHATLYWYRQILGQGPELLVQFQDESVVDDSQLPKDRFSAERLKGVDSTLKIQPAELGDSAMYLCASSLAGSYNSPLHFGNGTRLTVT.

The gene calls are TRBV5-3 and TRBJ2-3, with D tentatively TRBD2 (6 bases). TRBV5-3 is designated an ORF whose function remains uncertain. The V end lost 4 bases, the J end lost 4 bases, and 13 bases lay between the germline ends. There are 14 residues in the CDR3. The CDR3 DNA follows: TGTGCCAGAAGCCTCTGGGAGGTCGCAGATACGCAGTATTTT. It translates to CARSLWEVADTQYF.

The V gene is TRBV9, the J gene TRBJ2-1, with D possibly being TRBD2 (5 bases). CDR3 length equals 14 residues. CDR1 and CDR2 (germline): SGDLS, YYNGEE. The germline V and J ends were trimmed by 2 bases and 7 bases, with 13 bases remaining between them. The CDR3 coding sequence is TGTGCCAGCAGCGTGGGGTCTTCGGGGAATGAGCAGTTCTTC. Its translation: CASSVGSSGNEQFF.

The chain employs TRBV5-1 and TRBJ2-3; possible D gene TRBD1, 8 bases. The CDR3 is made up of 18 amino acids. Germline V gene data show CDR1 as SGHRS and CDR2 as YFSETQ. V lost 0 bases and J lost 3, with 20 bases in between. CDR3 residues: CASSLGPYRGRETDTQYF. CDR3 bases: TGCGCCAGCAGCTTGGGGCCCTACAGGGGGAGGGAAACAGATACGCAGTATTTT.

This chain uses TRBV4-1 with TRBJ2-2, with 8 bases identical to TRBD2. CDR1 MGHRA and CDR2 YSYEKL come from the germline V gene. There are 15 residues in the CDR3. The V gene end was trimmed by 0 bases and the J gene end by 5 bases; junction bases not matched to a gene: 2. The CDR3 DNA follows: TGCGCCAGCAGCCAAGATGCGGGAGGAACCGGGGAGCTGTTTTTT. Translation: CASSQDAGGTGELFF.

The CDR3: CASSPQGPTDTQYF. The DNA for the CDR3 is TGTGCCAGCAGCCCACAGGGGCCCACAGATACGCAGTATTTT. The chain uses TRBV11-3 and TRBJ2-3; TRBD1 aligns across 7 bases. The J segment lost 2 bases and the V segment lost 5 bases, leaving 4 bases of the junction unmatched. Germline V gives CDR1 SGHNT, CDR2 YENEEA. CDR3 length equals 14 residues.